The present T cell receptor beta chain was sequenced within a study of cytomegalovirus exposure and HLA in healthy donors. Regarding the study as a whole: HLA restriction was apparent for most CMV-associated TCR beta chains in a later analysis.

In the case of this clone: Its cognate antigen is unknown.

The V end was cut by 1 base, the J end by 8 bases, with 12 bases between. Germline-derived CDR1 and CDR2 are SGHDT and YYEEEE. The CDR3 has 13 amino acids. Primers: 60 Vbeta forward and 13 Jbeta reverse. Produced via immunoSEQ multiplex PCR; TCRdb's table is partial and in-frame only. The sample shows roughly 100,000 clones, roughly 79% of them seen only once. This clonotype was sampled from a man aged 40-49 years in good health and CMV-seronegative. Sequenced material: PBMCs. The chain carries TRBV5-6 and TRBJ1-2; D gene ambiguous. The CDR3 sequence: CASSLSGLRGYTF. CDR3 in DNA: TGTGCCAGCAGCTTGTCTGGGCTTAGGGGCTACACCTTC.